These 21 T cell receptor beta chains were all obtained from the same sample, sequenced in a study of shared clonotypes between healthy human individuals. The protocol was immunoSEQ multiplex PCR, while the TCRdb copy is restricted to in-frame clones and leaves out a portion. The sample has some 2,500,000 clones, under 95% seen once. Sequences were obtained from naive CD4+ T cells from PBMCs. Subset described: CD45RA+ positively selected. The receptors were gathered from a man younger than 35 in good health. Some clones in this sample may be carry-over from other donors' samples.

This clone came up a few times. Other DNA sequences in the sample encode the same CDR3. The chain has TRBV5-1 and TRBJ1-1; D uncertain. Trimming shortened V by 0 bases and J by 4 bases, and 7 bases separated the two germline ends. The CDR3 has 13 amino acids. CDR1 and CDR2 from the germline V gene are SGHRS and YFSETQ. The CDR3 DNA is TGCGCCAGCAGCTTGGCGGGAGCCACTGAAGCTTTCTTT. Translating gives CASSLAGATEAFF.

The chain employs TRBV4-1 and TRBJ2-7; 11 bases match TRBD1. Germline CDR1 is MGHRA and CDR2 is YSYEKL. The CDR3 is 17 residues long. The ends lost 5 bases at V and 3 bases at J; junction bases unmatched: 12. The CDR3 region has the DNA TGCGCCAGCAGCGAACCCCGGGACAGGGGGTGGAACTACGAGCAGTACTTC. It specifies CASSEPRDRGWNYEQYF.

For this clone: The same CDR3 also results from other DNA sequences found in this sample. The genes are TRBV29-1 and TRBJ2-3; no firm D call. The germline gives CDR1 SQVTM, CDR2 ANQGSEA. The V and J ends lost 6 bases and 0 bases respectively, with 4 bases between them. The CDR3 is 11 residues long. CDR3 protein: CSVLSTDTQYF. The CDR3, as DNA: TGCAGCGTGCTCAGCACAGATACGCAGTATTTT.

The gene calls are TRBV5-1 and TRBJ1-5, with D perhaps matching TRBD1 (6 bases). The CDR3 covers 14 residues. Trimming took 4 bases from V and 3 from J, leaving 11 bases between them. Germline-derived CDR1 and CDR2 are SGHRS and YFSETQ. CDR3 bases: TGCGCCAGCAGCCCAGACAGGACCAATCAGCCCCAGCATTTT. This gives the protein CASSPDRTNQPQHF. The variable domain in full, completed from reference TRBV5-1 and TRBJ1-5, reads KAGVTQTPRYLIKTRGQQVTLSCSPISGHRSVSWYQQTPGQGLQFLFEYFSETQRNKGNFPGRFSGRQFSNSRSEMNVSTLELGDSALYLCASSPDRTNQPQHFGDGTRLSIL.

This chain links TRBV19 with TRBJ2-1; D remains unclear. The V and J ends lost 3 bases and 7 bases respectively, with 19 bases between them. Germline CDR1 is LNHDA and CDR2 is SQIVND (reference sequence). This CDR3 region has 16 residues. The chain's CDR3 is CASSILQSRKGNEQFF. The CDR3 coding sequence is TGTGCCAGTAGTATTTTACAGTCGCGGAAGGGTAATGAGCAGTTCTTC.

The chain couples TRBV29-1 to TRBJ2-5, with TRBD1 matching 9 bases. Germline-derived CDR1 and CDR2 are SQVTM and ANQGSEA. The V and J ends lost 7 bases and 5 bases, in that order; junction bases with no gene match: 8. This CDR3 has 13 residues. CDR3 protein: CSGLQGAKETQYF. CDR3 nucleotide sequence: TGCAGCGGCCTACAGGGGGCGAAGGAGACCCAGTACTTC.

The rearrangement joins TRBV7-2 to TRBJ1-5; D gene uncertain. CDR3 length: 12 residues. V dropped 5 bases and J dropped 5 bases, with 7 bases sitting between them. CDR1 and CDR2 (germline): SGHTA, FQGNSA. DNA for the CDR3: TGTGCCAGCAGCATGTATGATCAGCCCCAGCATTTT. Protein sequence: CASSMYDQPQHF.

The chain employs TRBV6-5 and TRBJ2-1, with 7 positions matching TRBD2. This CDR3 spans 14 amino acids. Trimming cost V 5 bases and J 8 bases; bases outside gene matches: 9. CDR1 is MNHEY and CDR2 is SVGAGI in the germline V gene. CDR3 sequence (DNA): TGTGCCAGCAGTCCCGGACTAGAGAGAGATGAGCAGTTCTTC. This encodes CASSPGLERDEQFF.

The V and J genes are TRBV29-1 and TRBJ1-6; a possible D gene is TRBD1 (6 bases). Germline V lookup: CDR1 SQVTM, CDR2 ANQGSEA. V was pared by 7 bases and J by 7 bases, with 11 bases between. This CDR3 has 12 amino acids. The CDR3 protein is CSARTANSPLHF. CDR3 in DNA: TGCAGCGCCAGGACAGCAAATTCACCCCTCCACTTT.

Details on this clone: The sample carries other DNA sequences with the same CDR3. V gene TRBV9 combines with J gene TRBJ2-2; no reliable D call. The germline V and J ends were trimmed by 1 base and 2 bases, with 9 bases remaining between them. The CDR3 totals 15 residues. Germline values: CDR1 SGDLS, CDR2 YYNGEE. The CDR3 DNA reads TGTGCCAGCAGCGTACGTGCCGTTAACACCGGGGAGCTGTTTTTT. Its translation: CASSVRAVNTGELFF.

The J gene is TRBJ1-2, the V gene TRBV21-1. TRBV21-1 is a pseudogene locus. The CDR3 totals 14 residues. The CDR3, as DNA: TGTGCCAGCAGCACTCCCCTAGGGCGCTATGGCTACACCTTC. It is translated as CASSTPLGRYGYTF.

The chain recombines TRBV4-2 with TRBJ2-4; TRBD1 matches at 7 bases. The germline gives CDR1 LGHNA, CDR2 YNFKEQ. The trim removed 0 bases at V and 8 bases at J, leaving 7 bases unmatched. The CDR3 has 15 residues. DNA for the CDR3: TGTGCCAGCAGCCAAGAGGTACTTCAGGGGGACATTCAGTACTTC. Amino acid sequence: CASSQEVLQGDIQYF.

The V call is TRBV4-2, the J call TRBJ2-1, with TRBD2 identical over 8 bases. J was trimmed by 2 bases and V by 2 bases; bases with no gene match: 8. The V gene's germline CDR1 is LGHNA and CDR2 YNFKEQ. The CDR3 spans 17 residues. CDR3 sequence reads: CASSQIIAGPTYNEQFF. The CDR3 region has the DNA TGTGCCAGCAGCCAAATAATAGCGGGACCCACCTACAATGAGCAGTTCTTC.

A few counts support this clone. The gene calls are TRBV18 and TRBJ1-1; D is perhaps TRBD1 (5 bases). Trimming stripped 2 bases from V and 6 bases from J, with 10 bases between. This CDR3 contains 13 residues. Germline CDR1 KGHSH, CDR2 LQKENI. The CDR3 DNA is TGTGCCAGCTCACCAGTTTTGGGGGCTGAAGCTTTCTTT. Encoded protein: CASSPVLGAEAFF. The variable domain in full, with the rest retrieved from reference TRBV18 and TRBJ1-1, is NAGVMQNPRHLVRRRGQEARLRCSPMKGHSHVYWYRQLPEEGLKFMVYLQKENIIDESGMPKERFSAEFPKEGPSILRIQQVVRGDSAAYFCASSPVLGAEAFFGQGTRLTVV.

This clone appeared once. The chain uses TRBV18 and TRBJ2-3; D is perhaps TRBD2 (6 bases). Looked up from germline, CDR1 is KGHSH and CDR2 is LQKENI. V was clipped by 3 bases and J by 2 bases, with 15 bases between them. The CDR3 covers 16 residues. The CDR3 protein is CASSPGLADLTDTQYF. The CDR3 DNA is TGTGCCAGCTCACCGGGTTTAGCGGACCTCACAGATACGCAGTATTTT.

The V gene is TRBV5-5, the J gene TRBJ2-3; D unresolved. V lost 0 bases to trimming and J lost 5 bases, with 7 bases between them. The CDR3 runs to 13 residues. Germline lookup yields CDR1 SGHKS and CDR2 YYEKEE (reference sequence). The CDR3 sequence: CASSLVSGDTQYF. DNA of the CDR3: TGTGCCAGCAGCTTGGTCAGTGGAGATACGCAGTATTTT.

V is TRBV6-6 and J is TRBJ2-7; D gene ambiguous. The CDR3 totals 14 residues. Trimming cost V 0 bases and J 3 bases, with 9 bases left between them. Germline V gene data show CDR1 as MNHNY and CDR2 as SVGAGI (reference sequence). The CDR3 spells CASSYSMGRYEQYF. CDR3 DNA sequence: TGTGCCAGCAGTTACTCGATGGGTCGCTACGAGCAGTACTTC.

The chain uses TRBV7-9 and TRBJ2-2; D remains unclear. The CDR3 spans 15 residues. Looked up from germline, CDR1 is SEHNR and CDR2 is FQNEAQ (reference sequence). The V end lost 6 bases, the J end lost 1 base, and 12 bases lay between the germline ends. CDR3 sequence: CASSYAGWNTGELFF. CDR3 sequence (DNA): TGTGCCAGCAGTTACGCCGGGTGGAACACCGGGGAGCTGTTTTTT. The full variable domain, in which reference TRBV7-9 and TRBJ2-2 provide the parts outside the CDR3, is DTGVSQNPRHKITKRGQNVTFRCDPISEHNRLYWYRQTLGQGPEFLTYFQNEAQLEKSRLLSDRFSAERPKGSFSTLEIQRTEQGDSAMYLCASSYAGWNTGELFFGEGSRLTVL.

The CDR3 DNA is TGTGCCAGCAGTGACCAGGACAGGAGGCTGGACGAGCAGTACTTC. Protein product: CASSDQDRRLDEQYF. The chain combines TRBV6-9 with TRBJ2-7; TRBD1 matches 7 bases. CDR1 MNHGY and CDR2 SVAAGI come from the germline V gene. The J segment lost 5 bases and the V segment lost 5 bases, leaving 12 bases of the junction unmatched. CDR3 size: 15 residues.

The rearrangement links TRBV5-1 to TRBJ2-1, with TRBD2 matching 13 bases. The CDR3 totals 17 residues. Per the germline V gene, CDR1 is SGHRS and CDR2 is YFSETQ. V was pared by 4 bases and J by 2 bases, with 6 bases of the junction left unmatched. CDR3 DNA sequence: TGCGCCAGCAGCACGGGACTAGCGGGGAGCGCCTACAATGAGCAGTTCTTC. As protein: CASSTGLAGSAYNEQFF.

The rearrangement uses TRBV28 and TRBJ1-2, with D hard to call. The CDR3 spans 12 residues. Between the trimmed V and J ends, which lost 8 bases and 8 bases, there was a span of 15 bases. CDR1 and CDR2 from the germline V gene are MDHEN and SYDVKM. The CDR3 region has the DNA TGTGCCAGCCATGATCGGTGGCGGGGCTACACCTTC. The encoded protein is CASHDRWRGYTF.